This T cell receptor beta chain was identified during a study of blood T cell repertoires in COVID-19. The CDR3 is made up of 16 amino acids. Germline loops: CDR1 SGHTS, CDR2 YDEGEE. Trimming shortened V by 0 bases and J by 0 bases, and 10 bases separated the two germline ends. Some clones are missing from TCRdb's copy, which holds only in-frame ones; the method was immunoSEQ multiplex PCR. Of about 100,000 clones listed, over 75% were seen once; the top ten hold 2.9%. In this sample, this clone turned up a few times. This TCR derives from a woman of 80 years or more with acute or convalescent COVID-19. This chain connects TRBV5-8 to TRBJ1-3; D remains unclear. The sample comprised peripheral blood. CDR3 region: CASSLGHQSSGNTIYF. In DNA, the CDR3 is TGTGCCAGCAGCTTGGGACACCAAAGCTCTGGAAACACCATATATTTT.